Listed below are T cell receptor beta chains from one sample, sequenced in a study of shared clonotypes between healthy human individuals. Some clones are missing from TCRdb's copy, which holds only in-frame ones; the method was immunoSEQ multiplex PCR. The sample contains 450,000 to 500,000 clones, approximately 80% of which appear only once. Source material: PBMCs. The receptors were sampled from a woman aged 40 to 49 in good health. Some clones in this sample may be carry-over from other donors' samples. The CDR3 runs from the conserved cysteine through the conserved F or W. Each record gives: J gene, D gene, V gene, clone size, CDR3 DNA, CDR3 protein. D genes are given only for firm matches. Rows may omit the clone size; those that give it use once, few, many or a size class.

J: TRBJ2-3; D: TRBD1; V: TRBV29-1; size: NA; DNA: TGCAGCGTTGAACAGGGGGCGAGTACGGATACGCAGTATTTT; CDR3: CSVEQGASTDTQYF
J: TRBJ2-2; D: TRBD1; V: TRBV9; size: NA; DNA: TGTGCCAGCAGCGTAGGAGGGGGACAGGTCGGCGCCGGGGAGCTGTTTTTT; CDR3: CASSVGGGQVGAGELFF
J: TRBJ2-1; D: TRBD1; V: TRBV4-3; size: NA; DNA: TGCGCCAGCAGCATACAGGGGGCTAGTGAGCAGTTCTTC; CDR3: CASSIQGASEQFF
J: TRBJ2-1; D: TRBD2; V: TRBV19; size: few; DNA: TGTGCCAGTATGAACGGGAGGCCCACGAGCTCCTACAATGAGCAGTTCTTC; CDR3: CASMNGRPTSSYNEQFF
J: TRBJ2-1; D: NA; V: TRBV2; size: once; DNA: TGTGCCAGCAGAGAGCCCAGGGGCTCCTACAATGAGCAGTTCTTC; CDR3: CASREPRGSYNEQFF
J: TRBJ2-3; D: NA; V: TRBV5-1; size: NA; DNA: TGCGCCAGCAGCCCTCGGGGCGCCGCGGCGGATACGCAGTATTTT; CDR3: CASSPRGAAADTQYF
J: TRBJ2-7; D: TRBD2; V: TRBV5-4; size: NA; DNA: TGTGCCAGCAGCTTGACTAGCGGGAGCTACGAGCAGTACTTC; CDR3: CASSLTSGSYEQYF
J: TRBJ2-2; D: NA; V: TRBV7-7; size: NA; DNA: TGTGCCAGCAGCTTAATCGGACCAGGCACCGGGGAGCTGTTTTTT; CDR3: CASSLIGPGTGELFF
J: TRBJ1-2; D: NA; V: TRBV5-6; size: few; DNA: TGTGCCAGCAGCCGGAGGGTTTGGGGCAGTGGCTACACCTTC; CDR3: CASSRRVWGSGYTF
J: TRBJ2-1; D: TRBD2; V: TRBV4-2; size: NA; DNA: TGTGCCAGCAGCCAAGATCCTAGCGGGACGCACTACAATGAGCAGTTCTTC; CDR3: CASSQDPSGTHYNEQFF
J: TRBJ2-7; D: NA; V: TRBV7-2; size: NA; DNA: TGTGCCAGCAGCCCCGATCGGACATCATACGAGCAGTACTTC; CDR3: CASSPDRTSYEQYF
J: TRBJ1-1; D: NA; V: TRBV18; size: NA; DNA: TGTGCCAGCTCACCACCGGGATCACAGGAAGCTTTCTTT; CDR3: CASSPPGSQEAFF
J: TRBJ1-3; D: NA; V: TRBV5-5; size: NA; DNA: TGTGCCAGCAGAACCCGTCCGGACTCTGGAAACACCATATATTTT; CDR3: CASRTRPDSGNTIYF
J: TRBJ2-5; D: TRBD2; V: TRBV11-2; size: NA; DNA: TGTGCCAGCAGCTGGGGACTAGCGGGAGGAGGAGAGACCCAGTACTTC; CDR3: CASSWGLAGGGETQYF
J: TRBJ2-7; D: TRBD1; V: TRBV28; size: NA; DNA: TGTGCCAGCAGTTCGCCCTGGGACAGGGGGTCCCACGAGCAGTACTTC; CDR3: CASSSPWDRGSHEQYF
J: TRBJ1-4; D: NA; V: TRBV6-1; size: NA; DNA: TGTGCCAGCACCATCAGGGTTGCAACTAATGAAAAACTGTTTTTT; CDR3: CASTIRVATNEKLFF
J: TRBJ1-2; D: NA; V: TRBV2; size: NA; DNA: TGTGCCAGCCGGGGTCAAACGCTTGACCCGTATGGCTACACCTTC; CDR3: CASRGQTLDPYGYTF
J: TRBJ2-3; D: TRBD2; V: TRBV7-3; size: NA; DNA: TGTGCCAGCAGCCGACCGGGACTAGCGGGAGAGGGCACAGATACGCAGTATTTT; CDR3: CASSRPGLAGEGTDTQYF
J: TRBJ2-1; D: TRBD2; V: TRBV29-1; size: once; DNA: TGCAGCGTTGTCCCTCCGACTAGCGGCTACAATGAGCAGTTCTTC; CDR3: CSVVPPTSGYNEQFF
J: TRBJ2-2; D: TRBD2; V: TRBV7-2; size: NA; DNA: TGTGCCAGCAGCCCGGGACTAGCGCTCGGAACCGGGGAGCTGTTTTTT; CDR3: CASSPGLALGTGELFF
J: TRBJ1-5; D: TRBD1; V: TRBV7-9; size: NA; DNA: TGTGCCAGCAGCTTAACAGGGGGCGGTAATCAGCCCCAGCATTTT; CDR3: CASSLTGGGNQPQHF
J: TRBJ1-5; D: NA; V: TRBV5-1; size: NA; DNA: TGCGCCAGCAGCTTGGATTCCTACCCCATTATTTTGGGCAATCAGCCCCAGCATTTT; CDR3: CASSLDSYPIILGNQPQHF
J: TRBJ1-2; D: NA; V: TRBV20-1; size: few; DNA: TGCAGTGCTAGGCAGGGCTACACCTTC; CDR3: CSARQGYTF
J: TRBJ2-3; D: NA; V: TRBV28; size: NA; DNA: TGTGCCAGCGGAGAGAGGGATACGCAGTATTTT; CDR3: CASGERDTQYF
J: TRBJ1-1; D: TRBD1; V: TRBV4-2; size: NA; DNA: TGTGCCAGCAGCCAATCAGGGGGCGGCCGAGCTTTCTTT; CDR3: CASSQSGGGRAFF
J: TRBJ2-1; D: NA; V: TRBV4-3; size: NA; DNA: TGCGCCAGCAGTTACTACAATGAGCAGTTCTTC; CDR3: CASSYYNEQFF
J: TRBJ1-1; D: NA; V: TRBV5-6; size: NA; DNA: TGTGCCAGCAGCTCCCGGGGGGCGTACACTGAAGCTTTCTTT; CDR3: CASSSRGAYTEAFF
J: TRBJ2-3; D: NA; V: TRBV9; size: NA; DNA: TGTGCCAGCAGCGGTGGTACGGGTTATGGAGCGCACCCAGATACGCAGTATTTT; CDR3: CASSGGTGYGAHPDTQYF
J: TRBJ2-1; D: NA; V: TRBV5-1; size: NA; DNA: TGCGCCAGCAGCGTGGGGGCGAGGAATGAGCAGTTCTTC; CDR3: CASSVGARNEQFF
J: TRBJ2-7; D: TRBD2; V: TRBV19; size: NA; DNA: TGTGCCAGTAGTATATCCGGGGAGGGCTACGAGCAGTACTTC; CDR3: CASSISGEGYEQYF
J: TRBJ2-6; D: TRBD2; V: TRBV6-1; size: NA; DNA: TGTGCCAGCACTGAGCGGCGTCTAGCGGGAGGGGCCAACGTCCTGACTTTC; CDR3: CASTERRLAGGANVLTF
J: TRBJ1-1; D: NA; V: TRBV19; size: NA; DNA: TGTGCCAGTAGTTTGCAGGGCCTGAACACTGAAGCTTTCTTT; CDR3: CASSLQGLNTEAFF
J: TRBJ2-5; D: TRBD2; V: TRBV7-6; size: NA; DNA: TGTGCCAGCAGCTTGCGGGAGGGCCGTCGGGAGACCCAGTACTTC; CDR3: CASSLREGRRETQYF
J: TRBJ1-1; D: NA; V: TRBV30; size: NA; DNA: TGTGCCTGGAGTGTAGTTATGGAGAACACTGAAGCTTTCTTT; CDR3: CAWSVVMENTEAFF
J: TRBJ2-1; D: TRBD1; V: TRBV15; size: NA; DNA: TGTGCCACCAGCAGTCCCGGGACAGGGGCGAACTACAATGAGCAGTTCTTC; CDR3: CATSSPGTGANYNEQFF